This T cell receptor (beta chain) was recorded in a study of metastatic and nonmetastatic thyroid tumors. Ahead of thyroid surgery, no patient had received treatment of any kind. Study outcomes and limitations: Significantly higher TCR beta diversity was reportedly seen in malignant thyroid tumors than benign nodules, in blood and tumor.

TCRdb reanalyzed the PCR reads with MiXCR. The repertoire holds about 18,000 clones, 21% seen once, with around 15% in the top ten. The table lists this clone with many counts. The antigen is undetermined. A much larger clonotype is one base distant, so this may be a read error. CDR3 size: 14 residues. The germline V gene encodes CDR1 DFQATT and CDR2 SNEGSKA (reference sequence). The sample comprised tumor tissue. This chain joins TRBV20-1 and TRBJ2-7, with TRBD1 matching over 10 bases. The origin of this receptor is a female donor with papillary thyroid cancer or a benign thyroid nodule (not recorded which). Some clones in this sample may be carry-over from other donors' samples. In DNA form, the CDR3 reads TGCAGTGCCCTTGACAGGGGGCTCTCCTACGAGCAGTGCTTC. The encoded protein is CSALDRGLSYEQCF.